These T cell receptor beta chains were read from a single sample in a study of shared clonotypes between healthy human individuals. Assay: immunoSEQ multiplex PCR; the TCRdb copy retains only in-frame clones and omits some. Counted here are roughly 1,600,000 clones, 98% occurring once; the ten biggest clones make up 0.36%. The sequenced material came from naive CD4+ T cells sorted from blood. The source of these receptors is a man aged 30-40 years in good health. CDR3s include the opening cysteine and the closing phenylalanine or tryptophan. A D gene is named only where the DNA matches it firmly. Size values are once, few and many counts, or a class for expanded clones, and some rows have none.

D gene	V gene	J gene	clone size	CDR3 DNA	CDR3 protein
TRBD2	TRBV28	TRBJ2-7	once	TGTGCCAGCACACTAGCGGGAGTCGAGCAGTACTTC	CASTLAGVEQYF
TRBD1	TRBV29-1	TRBJ2-7	NA	TGCAGCGTTGTTCAGGGGGCCTACGAGCAGTACTTC	CSVVQGAYEQYF
NA	TRBV9	TRBJ1-1	NA	TGTGCCAGCAGCGCAGACGGGAACACTGAAGCTTTCTTT	CASSADGNTEAFF
TRBD2	TRBV7-9	TRBJ2-5	NA	TGTGCCAGCAGCTTAGGGGCTAGCGGCCAAGAGACCCAGTACTTC	CASSLGASGQETQYF
TRBD2	TRBV6-5	TRBJ2-7	NA	TGTGCCAGCAGTTACCGACTAGCGGGAATGTACGAGCAGTACTTC	CASSYRLAGMYEQYF
NA	TRBV19	TRBJ2-7	NA	TGTGCCAGTAGATTGAGGGACCAGAGCTCCTACGAGCAGTACTTC	CASRLRDQSSYEQYF
TRBD1	TRBV29-1	TRBJ2-5	NA	TGCAGCGCCCAGGGGGCCGAGGAGACCCAGTACTTC	CSAQGAEETQYF
TRBD2	TRBV2	TRBJ2-3	NA	TGTGCCAGCAGTGAAAAAGGGGGACTAGCAGCAGATACGCAGTATTTT	CASSEKGGLAADTQYF
NA	TRBV5-1	TRBJ1-2	once	TGCGCCAGCAGCAGGGACGGAGTAAATTATGGCTACACCTTC	CASSRDGVNYGYTF
TRBD2	TRBV7-9	TRBJ2-7	once	TGTGCCAGCAGCCAAACTAGCGGGAACCCCTACGAGCAGTACTTC	CASSQTSGNPYEQYF
NA	TRBV5-1	TRBJ1-2	NA	TGCGCCAGCAGCTCCCGGCAAGGATATGGCTACACCTTC	CASSSRQGYGYTF
TRBD2	TRBV7-3	TRBJ2-3	NA	TGTGCCAGCAGCTCTCGGACTAGGCTGGGCACAGATACGCAGTATTTT	CASSSRTRLGTDTQYF
TRBD2	TRBV15	TRBJ2-5	NA	TGTGCCACCAGCAGAGGGGTTGCGGGAGAATCGGGGACCCAGTACTTC	CATSRGVAGESGTQYF
NA	TRBV11-2	TRBJ1-1	NA	TGTGCCAGCAGCTTGGACACTGAAGCTTTCTTT	CASSLDTEAFF
NA	TRBV6-1	TRBJ2-7	NA	TGTGCCAGCAGCCCAGGAGGGGATGGGTACGAGCAGTACTTC	CASSPGGDGYEQYF
TRBD2	TRBV7-2	TRBJ2-2	NA	TGTGCCAGCAGCAACCTCGTAGCGGGAGCTGGGGGCGGGGAGCTGTTTTTT	CASSNLVAGAGGGELFF
NA	TRBV7-8	TRBJ2-5	few	TGTGCCAGCAGCTTAAGTCTGGCGGTAGAGACCCAGTACTTC	CASSLSLAVETQYF
TRBD1	TRBV18	TRBJ1-2	NA	TGTGCCAGCTCACCCCAAATGGGGGGACAGAGCTCCTATGGCTACACCTTC	CASSPQMGGQSSYGYTF
NA	TRBV6-6	TRBJ1-4	NA	TGTGCCAGCAGGACGCGCGAAAAACTGTTTTTT	CASRTREKLFF
NA	TRBV5-4	TRBJ2-3	NA	TGTGCCAGCACCGTACCCAGTTCTGGCACTAGCACAGATACGCAGTATTTT	CASTVPSSGTSTDTQYF
NA	TRBV25-1	TRBJ2-5	once	TGTGCCAGCAGTGAACTCGGACAGACTCAAGAGACCCAGTACTTC	CASSELGQTQETQYF
NA	TRBV19	TRBJ2-7	NA	TGTGCCAGTAGTAGCCCAGGTTATCCGAACTACGAGCAGTACTTC	CASSSPGYPNYEQYF
TRBD2	TRBV28	TRBJ2-2	NA	TGTGCCAGCAGTTCGTTGACTAGCGGGAGATTAGGCGGGGAGCTGTTTTTT	CASSSLTSGRLGGELFF
NA	TRBV6-1	TRBJ2-7	NA	TGTGCCAGCAGTACAGACAGATTATCCTACGAGCAGTACTTC	CASSTDRLSYEQYF
NA	TRBV19	TRBJ2-3	NA	TGTGCCAGTAGTATGGCAAAGGTAGATACGCAGTATTTT	CASSMAKVDTQYF
NA	TRBV9	TRBJ2-1	NA	TGTGCCAGCGCGCTGAGCTCCTACAATGAGCAGTTCTTC	CASALSSYNEQFF
TRBD1	TRBV7-2	TRBJ2-5	NA	TGTGCCAGCAGCTCCGTCGACAGGGCTCTAGGAACCCAGTACTTC	CASSSVDRALGTQYF
NA	TRBV19	TRBJ1-2	NA	TGTGCCAGTAGTAGCACAGCAAAAGCACGTAATAACTATGGCTACACCTTC	CASSSTAKARNNYGYTF
TRBD1	TRBV5-4	TRBJ2-5	NA	TGTGCCAGCAGCTCCGCCGGGACAGGGATTCCTCACTTC	CASSSAGTGIPHF
TRBD2	TRBV5-1	TRBJ2-1	NA	TGCGCCAGCAGCGGCCGACTAGCGGGAGGGTCTGGTGAGCAGTTCTTC	CASSGRLAGGSGEQFF
TRBD1	TRBV7-6	TRBJ1-2	NA	TGTGCCAGCAGCAGATCGCCGGGACAGGGCCCCGTTCACACCTTC	CASSRSPGQGPVHTF
TRBD1	TRBV9	TRBJ1-4	NA	TGTGCCAGCAGCGGGGGACAGGGGTTGGAAAAACTGTTTTTT	CASSGGQGLEKLFF
NA	TRBV7-9	TRBJ2-3	once	TGTGCCAGCAGCCACAGGGTCCCCCACACAGATACGCAGTATTTT	CASSHRVPHTDTQYF
NA	TRBV7-8	TRBJ2-7	NA	TGTGCCAGCAGCTCCCCGAAGGGTCGAACCTACGAGCAGTACTTC	CASSSPKGRTYEQYF
NA	TRBV5-1	TRBJ2-4	once	TGCGCCAGCAGCTTGGAGGGGGTTAAAAACATTCAGTACTTC	CASSLEGVKNIQYF
NA	TRBV29-1	TRBJ2-1	once	TGCAGCGTTCGAGGCAGGGCAGTCAATGAGCAGTTCTTC	CSVRGRAVNEQFF
NA	TRBV19	TRBJ2-2	once	TGTGCCAGTAACGGCAGGGGGGACACCGGGGAGCTGTTTTTT	CASNGRGDTGELFF
NA	TRBV29-1	TRBJ2-1	NA	TGCAGCGTTGAAGCAGATGGCCGGCATGAGCAGTTCTTC	CSVEADGRHEQFF
NA	TRBV18	TRBJ2-6	NA	TGTGCCAGCTCACCATCCGTCGGCAACTCTGGGGCCAACGTCCTGACTTTC	CASSPSVGNSGANVLTF
NA	TRBV18	TRBJ2-7	NA	TGTGCCAGTACGAAGGACTACGAGCAGTACTTC	CASTKDYEQYF
NA	TRBV30	TRBJ2-2	once	TGTGCCTGGAGTAGACAGGAGGGCACCGGGGAGCTGTTTTTT	CAWSRQEGTGELFF
TRBD1	TRBV18	TRBJ1-4	NA	TGTGCCAGCTCACCTTCGGACAGGGGAAAAGAAAAACTGTTTTTT	CASSPSDRGKEKLFF
TRBD1	TRBV9	TRBJ1-3	NA	TGTGCAAGCGCACGGGACAGGGGCCGATTCTCTGGAAACACCATATATTTT	CASARDRGRFSGNTIYF
TRBD2	TRBV18	TRBJ2-3	once	TGTGCCAGCTCACCACGGACTAGCGGGGGGACAGATACGCAGTATTTT	CASSPRTSGGTDTQYF
NA	TRBV6-6	TRBJ1-3	NA	TGTGCCAGCAGTTTTCTTAGGGCCTCTGGAAACACCATATATTTT	CASSFLRASGNTIYF
NA	TRBV7-2	TRBJ2-1	once	TGTGCCAGCAGCTTACCGGGCCCTGAGCAGTTCTTC	CASSLPGPEQFF
NA	TRBV14	TRBJ2-6	NA	TGTGCCAGCAGCCAAGTTCTATCTGGGGCCAACGTCCTGACTTTC	CASSQVLSGANVLTF
NA	TRBV10-1	TRBJ2-1	NA	TGCGCCAGCAGTGATAGGGCTAGCGCGTACAATGAGCAGTTCTTC	CASSDRASAYNEQFF